The 17 T cell receptor beta chains reported below all come from one sample, sequenced in a study of shared clonotypes between healthy human individuals. CD45RO-negative cells were positively selected for CCR7, leaving out terminally differentiated effector memory CD45RA+ cells. Profiled with immunoSEQ multiplex PCR; TCRdb holds only in-frame clones, not every one. The table has millions of clones, 85% to 95% seen once. The sample comprised naive CD8+ T cells from PBMCs. These receptors originate from a man between 18 and 35 years old in good health. Some clones in this sample may be carry-over from other donors' samples.

This rearrangement joins TRBV6-5 to TRBJ1-5; TRBD1 might be the D (6 bases). V dropped 10 bases and J dropped 3 bases, with 16 bases sitting between them. The CDR3 is made up of 14 amino acids. The germline gives CDR1 MNHEY, CDR2 SVGAGI. CDR3 sequence: CATSPGDPNQPQHF. DNA for the CDR3: TGTGCCACCTCGCCAGGGGACCCCAATCAGCCCCAGCATTTT.

Of note for this clone: The identical CDR3 is also encoded by other nucleotide sequences in the sample. The rearrangement uses TRBV9 and TRBJ2-7; no reliable D call. The V end lost 0 bases, the J end lost 7 bases, and 5 bases lay between the germline ends. Germline CDR1 and CDR2: SGDLS and YYNGEE. CDR3 length: 11 amino acids. The CDR3 DNA sequence: TGTGCCAGCAGCGTAGGGTCGGAGCAGTACTTC. The encoded protein is CASSVGSEQYF. Full variable domain (remainder filled in from reference TRBV9 and TRBJ2-7): DSGVTQTPKHLITATGQRVTLRCSPRSGDLSVYWYQQSLDQGLQFLIQYYNGEERAKGNILERFSAQQFPDLHSELNLSSLELGDSALYFCASSVGSEQYFGPGTRLTVT.

The CDR3 region is CASGGNQAPKLFF. CDR3 in DNA: TGTGCCAGTGGGGGAAATCAGGCGCCGAAACTGTTTTTT. The chain employs TRBV19 and TRBJ1-4; a weak D match, TRBD1 (5 bases). The CDR3 loop spans 13 amino acids. V gave up 8 bases and J gave up 11 bases, with 18 bases separating them. Germline V CDR1 and CDR2: LNHDA, SQIVND (reference sequence). The complete variable domain, with remaining parts taken from reference TRBV19 and TRBJ1-4, reads DGGITQSPKYLFRKEGQNVTLSCEQNLNHDAMYWYRQDPGQGLRLIYYSQIVNDFQKGDIAEGYSVSREKKESFPLTVTSAQKNPTAFYLCASGGNQAPKLFFGSGTQLSVL.

This rearrangement joins TRBV27 to TRBJ2-7, with D maybe TRBD1 (6 bases). This CDR3 comprises 14 residues. CDR1 is MNHEY, CDR2 SMNVEV, per germline (reference sequence). The V end was cut by 5 bases, the J end by 3 bases, with 14 bases between. In nucleotides, the CDR3 is TGTGCCAGCAGTCCTGGACAGAAGAACTACGAGCAGTACTTC. Amino acid sequence: CASSPGQKNYEQYF.

This clone occurred once. Other DNA sequences in the sample encode the same CDR3. This sequence joins TRBV5-6 and TRBJ2-7; 9 bases align to TRBD2. The CDR3 runs 15 residues. The germline V gene has CDR1 SGHDT and CDR2 YYEEEE. J was trimmed by 3 bases and V by 0 bases; bases with no gene match: 4. The CDR3 bases are TGTGCCAGCAGCTTGGGGGTTAGCGGGGGCTACGAGCAGTACTTC. This gives the protein CASSLGVSGGYEQYF.

The chain has TRBV5-8 and TRBJ2-5; either TRBD1 or TRBD2 may fit D (6 bases each). The germline V gene has CDR1 SGHTS and CDR2 YDEGEE. The length of the CDR3 is 14 residues. The V end lost 5 bases, the J end lost 5 bases, and 16 bases lay between the germline ends. The CDR3 is CASSRGQGRETQYF. The DNA for the CDR3 is TGTGCCAGCAGTCGGGGGCAGGGGCGCGAGACCCAGTACTTC.

CDR3 nucleotide sequence: TGCGCCAGCAGTGAGTCCCCCAGAGGGGGATTCTACGAGCAGTACTTC. Translated, it gives CASSESPRGGFYEQYF. This chain connects TRBV10-2 to TRBJ2-7, with TRBD1 as a possible D gene (6 bases). CDR3 length: 16 amino acids. Germline V gene sequence: CDR1 WSHSY, CDR2 SAAADI. Trimming took off 0 bases at V and 3 bases at J, with 15 bases between the two ends.

The V gene is TRBV10-3, the J gene TRBJ2-1, with 10 bases identical to TRBD2. Germline V gene lookup returns CDR1 ENHRY and CDR2 SYGVKD. J was trimmed by 4 bases and V by 8 bases; bases with no gene match: 8. The CDR3 spans 15 residues. The CDR3 is CAIGVAGGNYNEQFF. The DNA of the CDR3 is TGTGCCATCGGAGTAGCGGGAGGCAATTACAATGAGCAGTTCTTC.

The rearrangement links TRBV4-3 to TRBJ2-7; weak D call: TRBD2 (6 bases). V was trimmed by 0 bases and J by 2 bases, leaving 20 bases between them. The CDR3 is 18 residues long. Germline V gene data show CDR1 as LGHNA and CDR2 as YSLEER. The DNA for the CDR3 is TGCGCCAGCAGCCAAGATATAGGAGGGGTAGCGGTCCCCTACGAGCAGTACTTC. Encoded protein: CASSQDIGGVAVPYEQYF.

The chain carries TRBV7-8 and TRBJ1-5, with 9 bases identical to TRBD1. CDR1 is SGHVS and CDR2 is FQNEAQ in the germline V gene. The CDR3 spans 15 residues. V lost 1 base, J lost 7 bases, and 5 bases stayed unmatched. DNA of the CDR3: TGTGCCAGCAGCTTAGACAGGGGGCAGAGGCAGCCCCAGCATTTT. Residues: CASSLDRGQRQPQHF. Full variable domain (rest looked up from reference TRBV7-8 and TRBJ1-5): GAGVSQSPRYKVAKRGQDVALRCDPISGHVSLFWYQQALGQGPEFLTYFQNEAQLDKSGLPSDRFFAERPEGSVSTLKIQRTQQEDSAVYLCASSLDRGQRQPQHFGDGTRLSIL.

This clone was counted a single time. The chain is built from TRBV19 and TRBJ1-1; D not certain. The CDR3 consists of 15 residues. Germline values: CDR1 LNHDA, CDR2 SQIVND (reference sequence). Trimming pared 6 bases from V and 3 bases from J, leaving 17 bases between. CDR3 DNA sequence: TGTGCCAGTAGCCAGCCGGGCAGAATGGACACTGAAGCTTTCTTT. Its protein product is CASSQPGRMDTEAFF.

This chain links TRBV29-1 with TRBJ2-7; 7 bases are a match to TRBD1. The CDR3 runs 14 residues. The J segment lost 2 bases and the V segment lost 3 bases, leaving 7 bases of the junction unmatched. Germline CDR1 reads SQVTM; CDR2 reads ANQGSEA. The CDR3: CSVDLGTVPYEQYF. DNA for the CDR3: TGCAGCGTTGACCTCGGGACAGTACCCTACGAGCAGTACTTC.

The rearrangement uses TRBV11-2 and TRBJ1-3; TRBD1 matches 8 bases. Germline V gene lookup returns CDR1 SGHAT and CDR2 FQNNGV. The CDR3 spans 18 residues. Unmatched junction bases numbered 13, after V lost 5 bases and J lost 1 base. The CDR3 bases are TGTGCCAGCAGCAATCCAAGGACAGGGACCCTTTCTGGAAACACCATATATTTT. Protein: CASSNPRTGTLSGNTIYF.

V and J are TRBV6-1 and TRBJ2-7, with TRBD2 matching 8 bases. CDR3 length: 15 amino acids. The V gene's germline CDR1 is MNHNS and CDR2 SASEGT. The V segment lost 11 bases and the J segment 2 bases; nucleotides outside the gene matches: 14. Written as DNA, the CDR3 is TGTGCCTCATCCCCCGGGCCGGGAGGGCCCTACGAGCAGTACTTC. Its protein product is CASSPGPGGPYEQYF.

The CDR3 DNA reads as TGTGCCAGCAGCCAAGGACTGGTCTCCTACGAGCAGTACTTC. It specifies CASSQGLVSYEQYF. The rearrangement links TRBV4-2 to TRBJ2-7; D unresolved. The CDR3 loop spans 14 amino acids. Germline CDR1 reads LGHNA; CDR2 reads YNFKEQ. Trimming took off 1 base at V and 0 bases at J, with 7 bases between the two ends.

The chain uses TRBV13 and TRBJ2-3; D is ambiguous. Germline V gene lookup returns CDR1 PRHDT and CDR2 FYEKMQ (reference sequence). The germline V and J ends were trimmed by 1 base and 6 bases, with 5 bases remaining between them. The CDR3 consists of 12 residues. CDR3 in DNA: TGTGCCAGCAGCTTAGCCATGGATACGCAGTATTTT. This translates into CASSLAMDTQYF. The full variable domain, in which reference TRBV13 and TRBJ2-3 provide the parts outside the CDR3, is AAGVIQSPRHLIKEKRETATLKCYPIPRHDTVYWYQQGPGQDPQFLISFYEKMQSDKGSIPDRFSAQQFSDYHSELNMSSLELGDSALYFCASSLAMDTQYFGPGTRLTVL.

The chain uses TRBV27 and TRBJ2-7; D not resolved. CDR1 is MNHEY, CDR2 SMNVEV, per germline (reference sequence). The CDR3 totals 13 residues. V dropped 4 bases and J dropped 2 bases, with 9 bases sitting between them. In DNA form, the CDR3 reads TGTGCCAGCAGTTCACCCGGACCCTACGAGCAGTACTTC. This gives the protein CASSSPGPYEQYF.